The next 16 T cell receptor beta chains were all read from a single sample in a study of T cells in Graves' hyperthyroidism and ophthalmopathy. TCR beta CDR3 region amplification was performed from RNA transcripts. TCR CDR3 underwent first-round RT-PCR with the HTBI primer set. TCRdb fed the multiplex PCR reads into MiXCR, producing one record per CDR3 protein. Found here are some 460,000 distinct CDR3 sequences, 15% to 18% of them singletons; the top ten hold 13% to 15%. The specimen was blood. The receptors stem from a woman under 30 with Graves' hyperthyroidism.

This clonotype has just a few counts. This sequence may be a read error, since a much larger clone differs from it by one base. The chain employs TRBV20-1 and TRBJ2-3, with D possibly matching TRBD2 (7 bases). Germline V gene sequence: CDR1 DFQATT, CDR2 SNEGSKA (reference sequence). The CDR3 has 14 residues. The CDR3 region is CGALSAGATDTQYF. CDR3 nucleotides: TGCGGTGCCCTGAGCGCGGGGGCCACAGATACGCAGTATTTT.

The CDR3 here is CASRTPDMTKEAGGEKLFF. In nucleotides, the CDR3 is TGTGCCAGCAGAACACCTGACATGACAAAGGAGGCGGGGGGGGAAAAACTGTTTTTT. The V gene is TRBV28, the J gene TRBJ1-4; a weak D match, TRBD1 (5 bases). Germline V CDR1 and CDR2: MDHEN, SYDVKM. V was pared by 6 bases and J by 8 bases, with 31 bases between. The CDR3 is 19 amino acids.

This clonotype was seen ten or more times. The chain recombines TRBV18 with TRBJ2-7; no firm D call. Trimming stripped 2 bases from V and 0 bases from J, with 14 bases between. This CDR3 has 16 residues. CDR1 KGHSH and CDR2 LQKENI come from the germline V gene. This chain's CDR3 is CASSPVVGFGSYEQYF. The DNA of the CDR3 is TGTGCCAGCTCACCAGTTGTGGGGTTTGGCTCCTACGAGCAGTACTTC.

This clonotype was observed at least ten times. The chain uses TRBV20-1 and TRBJ1-4; D might be TRBD1 (6 bases). The V end lost 0 bases, the J end lost 7 bases, and 15 bases lay between the germline ends. From germline, CDR1 is DFQATT and CDR2 SNEGSKA (reference sequence). The CDR3 has 15 residues. The DNA of the CDR3 is TGCAGTGCTAGAGATTTGGCAGGGGAGAGTGAAAAACTGTTTTTT. This translates into CSARDLAGESEKLFF.

This clonotype was seen ten or more times. The CDR3 DNA is TGTGCCAGCAGCCTAATAGGACGTAGATACGAGCAGTACTTC. It yields the protein CASSLIGRRYEQYF. The rearrangement uses TRBV27 and TRBJ2-7; D unresolved. Germline V gene data show CDR1 as MNHEY and CDR2 as SMNVEV (reference sequence). The V end was cut by 6 bases, the J end by 4 bases, with 16 bases between. The CDR3 runs to 14 residues.

J is TRBJ1-5 and V is TRBV3-1, with TRBD1 identical over 8 bases. The CDR3 runs 14 residues. Trimming took 4 bases from V and 6 from J; bases not matched to a gene: 5. The V gene's germline CDR1 is LGHDT and CDR2 YNNKEL (reference sequence). CDR3 sequence reads: CASSPQGGLQPQHF. The DNA for the CDR3 is TGTGCCAGCAGCCCACAGGGGGGGCTTCAGCCCCAGCATTTT.

This clonotype has at least ten counts. In nucleotides, the CDR3 is TGTGCCAGCAGCTCTTATGCGGGGCCTGGGGCCAACGTCCTGACTTTC. This translates into CASSSYAGPGANVLTF. The chain uses TRBV7-2 and TRBJ2-6; weak D call: TRBD2 (6 bases). This CDR3 spans 16 amino acids. In germline, CDR1 is SGHTA, CDR2 FQGNSA. Trimming left V 4 bases short and J 2 bases short, with 12 bases between.

This clonotype was recorded once. This chain links TRBV10-1 with TRBJ2-3; D gene ambiguous. The germline V gene has CDR1 WNHNN and CDR2 SYGVQD (reference sequence). V was trimmed by 4 bases and J by 5 bases, leaving 4 bases between them. There are 11 residues in the CDR3. The CDR3 region is CASSARDTQYF. The DNA of the CDR3 is TGCGCCAGCAGTGCCAGAGATACGCAGTATTTT.

V gene TRBV12-3 or TRBV12-4 combines with J gene TRBJ2-5, with 7 bases matching TRBD1. V dropped 8 bases and J dropped 4; count of bases not matched to a gene: 7. This CDR3 has 13 residues. The CDR3 protein is CASFGNRGETQYF. The CDR3 coding sequence is TGTGCCAGCTTCGGGAACAGGGGAGAGACCCAGTACTTC.

The table lists this clonotype with a few counts. This chain joins TRBV6-2 or TRBV6-3 and TRBJ2-7, with D unresolved. Germline V lookup: CDR1 MNHEY, CDR2 SVGEGT. The V and J ends lost 0 bases and 0 bases respectively, with 9 bases between them. This CDR3 is built from 15 residues. The CDR3 loop is CASSYSRRSSYEQYF. In nucleotides, the CDR3 is TGTGCCAGCAGTTACTCGAGACGGAGCTCCTACGAGCAGTACTTC.

This clonotype has ten or more counts. The chain is built from TRBV6-1 and TRBJ1-2; D unresolved. CDR1 is MNHNS and CDR2 is SASEGT in the germline V gene. V lost 1 base to trimming and J lost 9 bases, with 15 bases between them. The CDR3 sequence is 14 residues long. The CDR3 nucleotides are TGTGCCAGCAGTGAAGGTTTGGGGATTGGGCGCTACACCTTC. Translating gives CASSEGLGIGRYTF.

This chain uses TRBV11-2 with TRBJ2-1; possible D gene TRBD2, 6 bases. The CDR3 is 16 amino acids. Looked up from germline, CDR1 is SGHAT and CDR2 is FQNNGV. Trimming removed 5 bases from V and 0 bases from J, with 14 bases in between. The CDR3, as DNA: TGTGCCAGCAGCCCCTGTCGTAGCGGCTCCTACAATGAGCAGTTCTTC. This gives the protein CASSPCRSGSYNEQFF.

This clonotype appeared a few times. The chain has TRBV5-1 and TRBJ2-7, with a tentative D call TRBD2 (6 bases). The CDR3 extends over 16 amino acids. Trimming took off 0 bases at V and 1 base at J, with 14 bases between the two ends. Germline V lookup: CDR1 SGHRS, CDR2 YFSETQ. The DNA for the CDR3 is TGCGCCAGCAGCTTGGGGGGAGGAGGCCTTTCCTACGAGCAGTACTTC. Encoded protein: CASSLGGGGLSYEQYF. Together with reference TRBV5-1 and TRBJ2-7, the CDR3 gives the full variable domain: KAGVTQTPRYLIKTRGQQVTLSCSPISGHRSVSWYQQTPGQGLQFLFEYFSETQRNKGNFPGRFSGRQFSNSRSEMNVSTLELGDSALYLCASSLGGGGLSYEQYFGPGTRLTVT.

The sample holds many counts of this clonotype. V gene TRBV3-1 combines with J gene TRBJ2-3; D may be TRBD1 (6 bases). V lost 0 bases to trimming and J lost 1 base, with 11 bases between them. In germline, CDR1 is LGHDT, CDR2 YNNKEL (reference sequence). The CDR3 consists of 16 residues. The CDR3 nucleotides read TGTGCCAGCAGCCAAGAGGCAGGGGTCGGCACAGATACGCAGTATTTT. Translating gives CASSQEAGVGTDTQYF.

This clonotype was seen a few times. The chain carries TRBV19 and TRBJ2-1; perhaps TRBD2 as D (5 bases). Germline V gene sequence: CDR1 LNHDA, CDR2 SQIVND (reference sequence). CDR3 length: 12 amino acids. Trimming took off 3 bases at V and 12 bases at J, with 12 bases between the two ends. CDR3 bases: TGTGCCAGTAGTATCGAGGGAGTAGGGCAGTTCTTC. Protein sequence: CASSIEGVGQFF.

The chain links TRBV29-1 to TRBJ2-3; D perhaps matches TRBD2 (6 bases). The germline V gene has CDR1 SQVTM and CDR2 ANQGSEA. V shed 5 bases and J shed 8 bases, with 17 bases lying between them. CDR3 length: 13 amino acids. CDR3 bases: TGCAGCGTTAAGGGGAGACTAGTAAGTACGCAGTATTTT. This codes for CSVKGRLVSTQYF.